A single sample gave rise to the 21 T cell receptor beta chains below, sequenced in a study of T cells after yellow fever vaccination. TCRdb reprocessed the 5' RACE reads via MiXCR and lists one record per CDR3 protein. This table has approximately 610,000 distinct CDR3 sequences, approximately 16% appearing once. The sample here was PBMCs, taken 5 to 6 days after the first yellow fever vaccination. Source of these receptors: a man between 18 and 29 years old who received the YFV17D yellow fever vaccine.

This clonotype has a count of ten or more. The genes are TRBV12-3 or TRBV12-4 and TRBJ2-3, with no clear D. This CDR3 spans 15 amino acids. Deletions cut 8 bases from V and 0 bases from J, with 15 bases between. CDR3 coding DNA: TGTGCCAGCGGAAGAGCTTCCTTAAGCACAGATACGCAGTATTTT. This codes for CASGRASLSTDTQYF.

V usage is TRBV29-1 and J usage is TRBJ1-2, with a possible D match to TRBD1 (5 bases). Per the germline V gene, CDR1 is SQVTM and CDR2 is ANQGSEA. The V end lost 0 bases, the J end lost 8 bases, and 13 bases lay between the germline ends. CDR3 length: 13 amino acids. The CDR3 nucleotides are TGCAGCGTTGAAGACCTGACAGCTATGGGCTACACCTTC. Residues: CSVEDLTAMGYTF.

The chain employs TRBV12-3 or TRBV12-4 and TRBJ2-6; D is uncertain. Trimming removed 5 bases at V and 0 bases at J, with 8 bases between. The CDR3 length is 15 residues. For the CDR3, the DNA is TGTGCCAGCAGTGCCCCAGCCTCTGGGGCCAACGTCCTGACTTTC. Its protein product is CASSAPASGANVLTF.

This clonotype came up a few times. The chain is built from TRBV6-5 and TRBJ2-3; tentatively, D is TRBD2 (5 bases). V was pared by 3 bases and J by 3 bases, with 16 bases between. The CDR3 is made up of 16 amino acids. From germline, CDR1 is MNHEY and CDR2 SVGAGI. Here the CDR3 DNA reads TGTGCCAGCAGTTATCGGGTTGAGGGTCTGACAGATACGCAGTATTTT. Translated: CASSYRVEGLTDTQYF.

This clonotype was counted between two and nine times. This rearrangement joins TRBV7-2 to TRBJ2-7; D remains ambiguous. Trimming stripped 2 bases from V and 4 bases from J, with 6 bases between. The CDR3 extends over 12 amino acids. In germline, CDR1 is SGHTA, CDR2 FQGNSA. The chain's CDR3 is CASSLNRYEQYV. CDR3 bases: TGTGCCAGCAGCTTAAACCGTTACGAGCAGTACGTC.

This clonotype was recorded a few times. The chain is built from TRBV7-8 and TRBJ1-1, with a weak D call TRBD1 (6 bases). Per germline, CDR1 SGHVS and CDR2 FQNEAQ. The CDR3 contains 15 residues. The V gene lost 1 base and the J gene lost 4 bases, with 13 bases spanning the gap. This CDR3 is CASSLVPRGGTEAFF. The CDR3, as DNA: TGTGCCAGCAGCTTAGTTCCCAGGGGAGGCACTGAAGCTTTCTTT.

The chain links TRBV7-2 to TRBJ2-7; D may be TRBD1 (6 bases). The V end was cut by 6 bases, the J end by 8 bases, with 11 bases between. The V gene's germline CDR1 is SGHTA and CDR2 FQGNSA. The CDR3 runs to 11 residues. DNA for the CDR3: TGTGCCAGCAGTCTTGGACAGAAGCAGTACTTC. Translating it yields CASSLGQKQYF.

The chain joins TRBV7-9 to TRBJ2-3; 9 positions agree with TRBD2. CDR3 size: 17 residues. V was clipped by 5 bases and J by 2 bases; unmatched bases: 11. Germline lookup yields CDR1 SEHNR and CDR2 FQNEAQ (reference sequence). CDR3 residues: CASSLSSGGDLTDTQYF. The CDR3 DNA reads as TGTGCCAGCAGCCTCAGTAGCGGGGGAGACCTCACAGATACGCAGTATTTT. The full variable domain, rest sourced from reference TRBV7-9 and TRBJ2-3, is DTGVSQNPRHKITKRGQNVTFRCDPISEHNRLYWYRQTLGQGPEFLTYFQNEAQLEKSRLLSDRFSAERPKGSFSTLEIQRTEQGDSAMYLCASSLSSGGDLTDTQYFGPGTRLTVL.

This clonotype turned up a few times. The genes are TRBV20-1 and TRBJ2-7; no clear D gene. The CDR3 has 12 amino acids. Looked up from germline, CDR1 is DFQATT and CDR2 is SNEGSKA (reference sequence). V was shortened by 2 bases and J by 3 bases, with 8 bases between the two germline ends. CDR3 DNA sequence: TGCAGTGCTAGACGAGACTTCTACGAGCAGTACGTC. Encoded protein: CSARRDFYEQYV.

This sequence joins TRBV20-1 and TRBJ2-3, with TRBD2 identical over 10 bases. The CDR3 runs to 15 residues. Germline CDR1 DFQATT, CDR2 SNEGSKA (reference sequence). V dropped 3 bases and J dropped 6; count of bases not matched to a gene: 9. DNA of the CDR3: TGCAGTGCTAGCCCCCGGACTAGCGGTGGTGATACGCAGTATTTT. This codes for CSASPRTSGGDTQYF.

This sequence joins TRBV15 and TRBJ2-2; possibly TRBD1 for D (6 bases). Trimming removed 3 bases at V and 4 bases at J, with 12 bases between. The CDR3 runs 15 residues. Germline V gene lookup returns CDR1 LNHNV and CDR2 YYDKDF (reference sequence). The CDR3 region has the DNA TGTGCCACCAGCAGGGGGGCCGTGAGCACCGGGGAGCTGTTTTTT. This translates into CATSRGAVSTGELFF.

At least ten counts were recorded for this clonotype. The chain employs TRBV7-2 and TRBJ2-5; D possibly corresponds to TRBD1 (6 bases). Germline V lookup: CDR1 SGHTA, CDR2 FQGNSA. This CDR3 region has 14 residues. V was cut by 3 bases and J by 3 bases, with 11 bases left in between. CDR3 residues: CASSFQAGEETQYF. The DNA for the CDR3 is TGTGCCAGCAGCTTCCAGGCAGGGGAAGAGACCCAGTACTTC.

The rearrangement links TRBV6-2 or TRBV6-3 to TRBJ1-1; D remains unclear. Germline V gene sequence: CDR1 MNHEY, CDR2 SVGEGT. The CDR3 is made up of 14 amino acids. V lost 2 bases to trimming and J lost 3 bases, with 10 bases between them. The CDR3: CASSYDLRYTEAFF. DNA for the CDR3: TGTGCCAGCAGTTACGACCTCCGCTACACTGAAGCTTTCTTT.

The V gene is TRBV20-1, the J gene TRBJ1-1; 8 bases map to TRBD1. There are 13 residues in the CDR3. Trimming took 5 bases from V and 0 from J; bases not matched to a gene: 2. Germline loops: CDR1 DFQATT, CDR2 SNEGSKA (reference sequence). CDR3 in DNA: TGCAGTGCTGGGGACAGGATGAACACTGAAGCTTTCTTT. Amino acids: CSAGDRMNTEAFF.

This clonotype was detected a few times. The V and J genes are TRBV20-1 and TRBJ2-3, with a weak D call TRBD1 (5 bases). The V gene's germline CDR1 is DFQATT and CDR2 SNEGSKA (reference sequence). This CDR3 has 15 residues. V was shortened by 3 bases and J by 0 bases, with 13 bases between the two germline ends. The CDR3 sequence: CSARMQGSSTDTQYF. The CDR3 DNA reads TGCAGTGCTAGGATGCAGGGATCTAGCACAGATACGCAGTATTTT.

This clonotype was counted a few times. The V and J genes are TRBV14 and TRBJ2-5; D tentatively fits TRBD1 or TRBD2 (5 bases each). The length of the CDR3 is 14 residues. Germline V gives CDR1 SGHDN, CDR2 FVKESK. V lost 4 bases and J lost 8, with 17 bases in between. CDR3 protein: CASSRTPNGGTQYF. The CDR3 coding sequence is TGTGCCAGCAGCCGGACACCTAATGGGGGTACCCAGTACTTC.

The chain combines TRBV6-2 or TRBV6-3 with TRBJ1-2; 8 bases fit TRBD1. CDR1 MNHEY and CDR2 SVGEGT come from the germline V gene. CDR3 length equals 16 residues. V trimming: 7 bases; J trimming: 4 bases; junction bases outside the gene matches: 14. The CDR3 region is CASNDAGGDRSYGYTF. CDR3 in DNA: TGTGCCAGCAACGACGCAGGGGGCGATAGGAGCTATGGCTACACCTTC.

V usage is TRBV11-1 and J usage is TRBJ2-3; the D is unclear. V was trimmed by 2 bases and J by 4 bases, leaving 7 bases between them. The CDR3 is made up of 13 amino acids. The germline CDR1 and CDR2 sequences are SGHAT and FQDESV (reference sequence). CDR3 loop: CASSLSRADTQYF. The CDR3 DNA is TGTGCCAGCAGCTTATCAAGGGCAGATACGCAGTATTTT.

This clonotype was recorded a few times. V and J are TRBV29-1 and TRBJ2-6; a weak D match, TRBD2 (5 bases). V lost 7 bases and J 2 bases, leaving 15 bases between the germline ends. CDR1 is SQVTM, CDR2 ANQGSEA, per germline. The CDR3 extends over 15 amino acids. In DNA form, the CDR3 reads TGCAGCGCCCTCCTCGGGGTAACTGGGGCCAACGTCCTGACTTTC. The encoded protein is CSALLGVTGANVLTF.

This chain uses TRBV6-2 or TRBV6-3 with TRBJ1-5; D unresolved. CDR3 length: 17 residues. V was shortened by 5 bases and J by 1 base, with 18 bases between the two germline ends. Germline CDR1 MNHEY, CDR2 SVGEGT. DNA of the CDR3: TGTGCCAGCAGTACGTTAAGGGAGATTGGGAGCAATCAGCCCCAGCATTTT. It yields the protein CASSTLREIGSNQPQHF.

The chain employs TRBV7-6 and TRBJ2-1; no firm D call. Germline V CDR1 and CDR2: SGHVS, FNYEAQ. CDR3 length equals 14 residues. Trimming cost V 2 bases and J 5 bases, with 10 bases left between them. This CDR3 reads CASSLPSRNNEQFF. CDR3 DNA sequence: TGTGCCAGCAGCTTACCCTCACGAAACAATGAGCAGTTCTTC.